What follows are 6 T cell receptor beta chains derived from one specimen sequenced in a study of response to subunit inactivated influenza vaccine. Using its own MiXCR run on the RT-PCR reads, TCRdb lists one record per CDR3 protein. Of roughly 790,000 distinct CDR3 sequences in the sample, 20% to 25% are singletons; the top ten hold 9.5% to 13%. Sequences were derived from PBMCs from blood, sampled 4 to 6 days after vaccination. The receptor set was obtained from a man between 50 and 59 years old who received an inactivated influenza vaccine.

The sample holds a few counts of this clonotype. V is TRBV15 and J is TRBJ2-5, with TRBD2 matching 8 bases. This CDR3 comprises 16 residues. The trim removed 1 base at V and 4 bases at J, leaving 8 bases unmatched. Germline V lookup: CDR1 LNHNV, CDR2 YYDKDF (reference sequence). The CDR3 is CATSRAVREVRETQYF. The CDR3, as DNA: TGTGCCACCAGCAGAGCTGTGCGGGAGGTCCGAGAGACCCAGTACTTC.

This clonotype has just a few counts. The chain employs TRBV7-2 and TRBJ2-7, with 8 bases matching TRBD2. The trim removed 4 bases at V and 6 bases at J, leaving 8 bases unmatched. This CDR3 has 14 amino acids. Per germline, CDR1 SGHTA and CDR2 FQGNSA. CDR3: CASSYYPGGPEQYF. In DNA form, the CDR3 reads TGTGCCAGCAGCTATTATCCGGGGGGGCCCGAGCAGTACTTC.

The chain is built from TRBV11-2 and TRBJ2-7; D might be TRBD1 (7 bases). Germline V gene sequence: CDR1 SGHAT, CDR2 FQNNGV. The V end lost 1 base, the J end lost 3 bases, and 13 bases lay between the germline ends. This CDR3 has 15 amino acids. The CDR3 DNA reads as TGTGCCAGCAGCTTAGGGCAGGGGGGTTACTACGAGCAGTACTTC. Its translation: CASSLGQGGYYEQYF.

The V and J genes are TRBV4-3 and TRBJ1-6, with D maybe TRBD1 (5 bases). Germline assignment: CDR1 LGHNA and CDR2 YSLEER. V was trimmed by 0 bases and J by 13 bases, leaving 13 bases between them. This CDR3 spans 14 amino acids. The CDR3 sequence is CASSQDLSGGPLHF. CDR3 nucleotide sequence: TGCGCCAGCAGCCAAGATCTATCGGGGGGGCCCCTCCACTTT.

The chain combines TRBV29-1 with TRBJ1-1, with TRBD1 identical over 8 bases. CDR1 and CDR2 (germline): SQVTM, ANQGSEA. J gave up 4 bases and V 5 bases, and 3 bases lay outside the gene matches. This CDR3 has 12 amino acids. CDR3 in DNA: TGCAGCGTTAATCAGGGGGCCACTGAAGCTTTCTTT. It specifies CSVNQGATEAFF.

The V call is TRBV6-5, the J call TRBJ2-4; possibly TRBD1 for D (5 bases). The germline gives CDR1 MNHEY, CDR2 SVGAGI. The CDR3 loop spans 16 amino acids. The germline V and J ends were trimmed by 4 bases and 5 bases, with 18 bases remaining between them. This CDR3 is CASSSTPGHRQNIQYF. DNA for the CDR3: TGTGCCAGCAGTTCCACCCCAGGGCACCGTCAAAACATTCAGTACTTC.